The 21 T cell receptor beta chains listed next were all sequenced from one sample in a study of blood T cell repertoires in COVID-19. The assay was immunoSEQ multiplex PCR, and TCRdb's table has in-frame clones only and misses some. The table has around 160,000 clones, about 88% seen once. The sample comprised peripheral blood. The receptors shown here come from a human donor in a cohort sampled during active COVID-19.

A single count supports this clone. The chain couples TRBV29-1 to TRBJ2-7; TRBD2 matches at 7 bases. The V and J ends lost 7 bases and 2 bases, in that order; junction bases with no gene match: 8. This CDR3 region has 13 residues. Germline V gives CDR1 SQVTM, CDR2 ANQGSEA. CDR3 DNA sequence: TGCAGCGCTGCGATTGGGGGGGCCTACGAGCAGTACTTC. It codes for CSAAIGGAYEQYF.

CDR3 in amino acids: CASSLWASTEQYF. The CDR3 coding sequence is TGTGCCAGCAGTTTATGGGCTAGCACCGAGCAGTACTTC. V is TRBV12-3 or TRBV12-4 and J is TRBJ2-7; a weak D match, TRBD2 (5 bases). Trimming left V 2 bases short and J 6 bases short, with 11 bases between. The CDR3 spans 13 residues.

In this sample, this clone turned up once. The chain carries TRBV9 and TRBJ2-1; 11 nucleotides align to TRBD2. The CDR3 is 18 residues long. The germline V gene encodes CDR1 SGDLS and CDR2 YYNGEE. The J segment lost 6 bases and the V segment lost 0 bases, leaving 11 bases of the junction unmatched. The CDR3 loop reads CASSVVASGGSQINEQFF. The CDR3 coding sequence is TGTGCCAGCAGCGTAGTGGCTAGCGGGGGGTCCCAAATCAATGAGCAGTTCTTC.

V gene TRBV24-1 combines with J gene TRBJ2-6, with TRBD2 matching over 12 bases. CDR1 is KGHDR and CDR2 is SFDVKD in the germline V gene. V gave up 4 bases and J gave up 0 bases; unmatched junction bases: 6. This CDR3 is built from 19 residues. DNA for the CDR3: TGTGCCACCAGTGACACACTAGCGGGAGGTTTCTCTGGGGCCAACGTCCTGACTTTC. Amino acid sequence: CATSDTLAGGFSGANVLTF.

This sequence joins TRBV12-3 or TRBV12-4 and TRBJ2-5; 7 bases fit TRBD1. The CDR3 consists of 12 residues. V dropped 5 bases and J dropped 9; count of bases not matched to a gene: 6. CDR3 in amino acids: CASSPSQGPQYF. CDR3 sequence (DNA): TGTGCCAGCAGTCCCTCACAGGGGCCCCAGTACTTC.

The rearrangement joins TRBV6-1 to TRBJ2-7; 9 bases match TRBD2. Germline trimming cut 4 bases from V and 0 bases from J; bases unmatched to any gene: 7. The CDR3 is made up of 16 amino acids. Germline V lookup: CDR1 MNHNS, CDR2 SASEGT. CDR3 sequence: CASSVPGAGGSYEQYF. CDR3 in DNA: TGTGCCAGCAGTGTCCCGGGAGCGGGAGGCTCCTACGAGCAGTACTTC.

This chain joins TRBV4-3 and TRBJ2-5; the D gene is possibly TRBD2 (6 bases). Trimming took 1 base from V and 4 from J, leaving 16 bases between them. This CDR3 has 16 residues. The germline CDR1 and CDR2 sequences are LGHNA and YSLEER. For the CDR3, the DNA is TGCGCCAGCAGCCAAGGCTCTCCGGGAGTTGGAGAGACCCAGTACTTC. Encoded protein: CASSQGSPGVGETQYF.

CDR3 bases: TGTGCCAGCAGCCAAGATTTTGAGGGGGCCACCTACGAGCAGTACTTC. Translated: CASSQDFEGATYEQYF. This chain connects TRBV4-2 to TRBJ2-7; 7 nucleotides align to TRBD1. CDR3 size: 16 residues. Trimming took 0 bases from V and 2 from J; bases not matched to a gene: 7. The germline CDR1 and CDR2 sequences are LGHNA and YNFKEQ.

The DNA of the CDR3 is TGTGCCACCAGTGATTCGCGAGCAGGGGTATTGGAGACCCAGTACTTC. It encodes CATSDSRAGVLETQYF. The gene calls are TRBV24-1 and TRBJ2-5, with a tentative D call TRBD1 (6 bases). This CDR3 is built from 16 residues. Germline V gives CDR1 KGHDR, CDR2 SFDVKD. V shed 2 bases and J shed 5 bases, with 17 bases lying between them.

The chain combines TRBV5-6 with TRBJ1-1, with a tentative D call TRBD1 (6 bases). Germline values: CDR1 SGHDT, CDR2 YYEEEE. The CDR3 sequence is 15 residues long. The V gene lost 0 bases and the J gene lost 4 bases, with 13 bases spanning the gap. As DNA, the CDR3 is TGTGCCAGCAGCTTGGACCTGACAGGACCCACTGAAGCTTTCTTT. Protein sequence: CASSLDLTGPTEAFF.

This chain joins TRBV5-8 and TRBJ2-7; D is possibly TRBD1 (5 bases). The CDR3 consists of 13 residues. Germline V gives CDR1 SGHTS, CDR2 YDEGEE. V lost 1 base and J lost 6, with 11 bases in between. CDR3 loop: CASSLRSGREQYF. The CDR3 DNA follows: TGTGCCAGCAGCTTGCGGTCAGGGCGCGAGCAGTACTTC.

The chain couples TRBV29-1 to TRBJ2-1; 10 nucleotides line up with TRBD1. Germline values: CDR1 SQVTM, CDR2 ANQGSEA. CDR3 length equals 14 residues. After removal of 8 bases from V and 2 bases from J, the junction contained 6 bases not matched to a gene. Written as DNA, the CDR3 is TGCAGCTACACCGGGACAGGGGCCTACAATGAGCAGTTCTTC. This gives the protein CSYTGTGAYNEQFF.

The chain links TRBV18 to TRBJ2-7; 10 bases agree with TRBD1. The CDR3 extends over 14 amino acids. V dropped 5 bases and J dropped 3; count of bases not matched to a gene: 4. Germline V gives CDR1 KGHSH, CDR2 LQKENI. The CDR3 region has the DNA TGTGCCAGCTCAGCGGGACAGGGGATCTACGAGCAGTACTTC. Protein product: CASSAGQGIYEQYF.

The rearrangement joins TRBV5-1 to TRBJ2-7, with 7 positions matching TRBD1. The V gene end was trimmed by 0 bases and the J gene end by 0 bases; junction bases not matched to a gene: 3. The CDR3 spans 15 residues. The germline V gene encodes CDR1 SGHRS and CDR2 YFSETQ. The CDR3 nucleotides are TGCGCCAGCAGCTTGGGGGACAGCGTCTCCTACGAGCAGTACTTC. The encoded protein is CASSLGDSVSYEQYF.

The CDR3 DNA is TGTGCCTGGGGTCGCGGGCCGGCAGCCTACGAGCAGTACTTC. It yields the protein CAWGRGPAAYEQYF. The V and J genes are TRBV30 and TRBJ2-7; D might be TRBD2 (5 bases). This CDR3 is 14 amino acids long. Trimming took 5 bases from V and 2 from J, leaving 16 bases between them. In germline, CDR1 is GTSNPN, CDR2 SVGIG (reference sequence).

Only a few counts were recorded for this clone. The gene calls are TRBV19 and TRBJ2-7, with D unresolved. Germline V CDR1 and CDR2: LNHDA, SQIVND (reference sequence). The CDR3 loop spans 14 amino acids. V lost 5 bases and J lost 3, with 14 bases in between. The chain's CDR3 is CASSSARQYYEQYF. The CDR3, as DNA: TGTGCCAGTAGTTCGGCTAGGCAGTACTACGAGCAGTACTTC.

The gene calls are TRBV12-5 and TRBJ1-1, with D possibly TRBD1 on 6 matching bases. The CDR3 runs to 12 residues. Trimming left V 5 bases short and J 5 bases short, with 9 bases between. Germline V gene lookup returns CDR1 LGHNT and CDR2 FRNRAP. The CDR3 nucleotides are TGTGCTAGTGGTCAAACAGGGACTGAAGCTTTCTTT. It encodes CASGQTGTEAFF.

The chain is built from TRBV18 and TRBJ1-4; TRBD1 matches at 7 bases. The V gene end was trimmed by 6 bases and the J gene end by 8 bases; junction bases not matched to a gene: 9. The CDR3 has 14 residues. The germline V gene encodes CDR1 KGHSH and CDR2 LQKENI. The CDR3 bases are TGTGCCAGCTCGGGGCCTGACAGGGCAGAAAAACTGTTTTTT. The encoded protein is CASSGPDRAEKLFF.

V is TRBV6-2 or TRBV6-3 and J is TRBJ2-7; TRBD1 matches 7 bases. Per germline, CDR1 MNHEY and CDR2 SVGEGT. J was trimmed by 7 bases and V by 5 bases; bases with no gene match: 2. There are 11 residues in the CDR3. The CDR3 here is CASSLTGEQYF. The DNA of the CDR3 is TGTGCCAGCAGTCTGACAGGGGAGCAGTACTTC.

V usage is TRBV7-3 and J usage is TRBJ2-1; D may be TRBD2 (5 bases). Germline V CDR1 and CDR2: SGHTA, FQGTGA. This CDR3 contains 15 residues. The germline V and J ends were trimmed by 5 bases and 4 bases, with 15 bases remaining between them. The CDR3 DNA is TGTGCCAGCAGCCCAAGGAGCGGACTTTACAATGAGCAGTTCTTC. This encodes CASSPRSGLYNEQFF.

This clone was observed a single time. This chain connects TRBV24-1 to TRBJ1-4; TRBD1 matches at 11 bases. Germline V gives CDR1 KGHDR, CDR2 SFDVKD. V lost 4 bases and J lost 7; bases outside the gene matches: 7. The CDR3 runs 16 residues. The DNA for the CDR3 is TGTGCCACCAGTGAGCCCCGGACAGGGGGCGCTGAAAAACTGTTTTTT. Its protein is CATSEPRTGGAEKLFF.